These 23 T cell receptor beta chains were all obtained from the same sample, sequenced in a study of T cells after yellow fever vaccination. MiXCR, applied by TCRdb to the 5' RACE reads, yields one record per CDR3 protein. The sample carries 350,000 to 450,000 distinct CDR3 sequences, around 20% recorded once. This specimen was PBMCs, taken before the yellow fever booster vaccination. The receptors shown here come from a man between 18 and 29 years old who received the YFV17D yellow fever vaccine.

The chain combines TRBV3-1 with TRBJ2-5; D remains unclear. Between the trimmed V and J ends, which lost 1 base and 5 bases, there was a span of 14 bases. Germline V gives CDR1 LGHDT, CDR2 YNNKEL (reference sequence). The CDR3 is 15 residues long. The CDR3 DNA reads as TGTGCCAGCAGCCAAGGGGCTGTAGAGTGTGAGACCCAGTACTTC. It yields the protein CASSQGAVECETQYF.

This clonotype has a handful of counts. The J gene is TRBJ2-1, the V gene TRBV11-2; 10 nucleotides line up with TRBD2. Looked up from germline, CDR1 is SGHAT and CDR2 is FQNNGV. V lost 8 bases to trimming and J lost 5 bases; unmatched junction nucleotides: 12. The length of the CDR3 is 16 residues. CDR3 amino acids: CASFLGERGGHNEQFF. CDR3 coding DNA: TGTGCCAGCTTTTTGGGCGAGCGGGGGGGACACAATGAGCAGTTCTTC.

This clonotype was detected only a few times. The rearrangement links TRBV7-8 to TRBJ1-5; D is unresolved. This CDR3 region has 14 residues. V was trimmed by 1 base and J by 5 bases, leaving 9 bases between them. From germline, CDR1 is SGHVS and CDR2 FQNEAQ. The DNA of the CDR3 is TGTGCCAGCAGCTTAGAGGGAGGGTATCAGCCCCAGCATTTT. The encoded protein is CASSLEGGYQPQHF.

V and J are TRBV27 and TRBJ2-7, with a weak D call TRBD1 (5 bases). The CDR3 extends over 16 amino acids. CDR1 and CDR2 (germline): MNHEY, SMNVEV (reference sequence). V was pared by 0 bases and J by 0 bases, with 12 bases between. CDR3 in amino acids: CASSLSAWGRSYEQYF. The CDR3 DNA reads as TGTGCCAGCAGTTTATCGGCCTGGGGCCGCTCCTACGAGCAGTACTTC.

This clonotype was counted a few times. CDR3 protein: CASSPSGLAEETQYF. DNA for the CDR3: TGTGCCAGCAGTCCCAGTGGTCTAGCGGAAGAGACCCAGTACTTC. The chain combines TRBV2 with TRBJ2-5; TRBD2 matches at 7 bases. With V trimmed by 5 bases and J by 3 bases, 9 bases remained unmatched. CDR1 and CDR2 (germline): SNHLY, FYNNEI. The CDR3 sequence is 15 residues long.

This clonotype showed up just a few times. V and J are TRBV4-3 and TRBJ2-1; TRBD1 agrees at 8 bases. Germline V gives CDR1 LGHNA, CDR2 YSLEER. V shed 4 bases, J shed 15 bases, and the junction held 11 bases outside the gene matches. The CDR3 covers 13 residues. CDR3 loop: CASSPGQGLERFF. For the CDR3, the DNA is TGCGCCAGCAGCCCCGGACAGGGCTTGGAAAGGTTCTTC.

This clonotype turned up a few times. The J gene is TRBJ1-1, the V gene TRBV6-5; no firm D call. The length of the CDR3 is 13 residues. The ends were cut back, 2 bases at V and 5 bases at J, with 9 bases in the middle. The V gene's germline CDR1 is MNHEY and CDR2 SVGAGI. The CDR3 bases are TGTGCCAGCAGTTACCGTCCGGAGACTGAAGCTTTCTTT. It specifies CASSYRPETEAFF.

The CDR3 region has the DNA TGTGCCAGCAGTTTAAGGTACTCCTACGAGCAGTACGTC. This sequence encodes CASSLRYSYEQYV. The rearrangement uses TRBV28 and TRBJ2-7; no firm D call. The germline V gene has CDR1 MDHEN and CDR2 SYDVKM. V lost 2 bases and J 0 bases, leaving 5 bases between the germline ends. CDR3 length equals 13 residues.

This clonotype occurred a few times. The junction and the germline gene differ at one end; a read error may be behind it. The chain uses TRBV7-7 and TRBJ2-5, with TRBD2 matching over 10 bases. This CDR3 comprises 16 residues. Per the germline V gene, CDR1 is SSHAT and CDR2 is FNYEAQ (reference sequence). CDR3 coding DNA: TGTGCTAGCAGCGCGCTGGCAGCGGGGGGGCAAGAGACCCAGTACTTC. Translating gives CASSALAAGGQETQYF.

The V call is TRBV7-3, the J call TRBJ2-2; no definite D call. Trimming removed 5 bases from V and 5 bases from J, with 6 bases in between. There are 12 residues in the CDR3. Looked up from germline, CDR1 is SGHTA and CDR2 is FQGTGA. CDR3 loop: CASSMGTGELFF. CDR3 coding DNA: TGTGCCAGCAGCATGGGGACCGGGGAGCTGTTTTTT.

The sample holds a few counts of this clonotype. The V call is TRBV6-5, the J call TRBJ2-7; TRBD2 aligns across 11 bases. The CDR3 is 16 amino acids. In germline, CDR1 is MNHEY, CDR2 SVGAGI. Trimming cost V 4 bases and J 4 bases; bases outside gene matches: 9. The CDR3 sequence: CASSSAGTSGEYEQYF. In DNA, the CDR3 is TGTGCCAGCAGTTCCGCCGGGACTAGCGGAGAGTACGAGCAGTACTTC.

This clonotype turned up a few times. The rearrangement links TRBV20-1 to TRBJ1-5, with D tentatively TRBD1 (6 bases). The CDR3 contains 13 residues. From germline, CDR1 is DFQATT and CDR2 SNEGSKA (reference sequence). The V and J ends lost 3 bases and 5 bases respectively, with 11 bases between them. The DNA for the CDR3 is TGCAGTGCTAGGGCGGACAGACATCAGCCCCAGCATTTT. Protein product: CSARADRHQPQHF.

The chain uses TRBV12-3 or TRBV12-4 and TRBJ2-2; the match to TRBD1 covers 8 bases. The CDR3 covers 16 residues. V trimming: 7 bases; J trimming: 1 base; junction bases outside the gene matches: 8. The CDR3 spells CASTYQTGVNTGELFF. CDR3 bases: TGTGCCAGCACCTACCAGACAGGGGTGAACACCGGGGAGCTGTTTTTT.

This chain uses TRBV7-9 with TRBJ1-1; D remains unclear. V lost 1 base, J lost 0 bases, and 9 bases lay in between. The CDR3 spans 15 residues. Germline V CDR1 and CDR2: SEHNR, FQNEAQ (reference sequence). CDR3: CASSLGYRLNTEAFF. The DNA for the CDR3 is TGTGCCAGCAGCTTAGGGTATAGGCTGAACACTGAAGCTTTCTTT.

CDR3 in amino acids: CASSPISGYTF. Here the CDR3 DNA reads TGTGCCAGCAGCCCTATCAGTGGCTACACCTTC. The chain recombines TRBV12-3 or TRBV12-4 with TRBJ1-2, with D uncertain. The CDR3 covers 11 residues. Trimming stripped 6 bases from V and 7 bases from J, with 9 bases between.

The J gene is TRBJ2-1, the V gene TRBV27; possibly TRBD1 for D (5 bases). V lost 5 bases, J lost 8 bases, and 16 bases lay in between. Germline-derived CDR1 and CDR2 are MNHEY and SMNVEV (reference sequence). There are 14 residues in the CDR3. The CDR3 nucleotides are TGTGCCAGCAGTACGAATAGGGGTGGGGATGAGCAGTTCTTC. Translated, it gives CASSTNRGGDEQFF.

This clonotype has ten or more counts. The V call is TRBV20-1, the J call TRBJ1-5; no clear D. V gave up 2 bases and J gave up 9 bases, with 20 bases separating them. This CDR3 is built from 15 residues. Germline V gives CDR1 DFQATT, CDR2 SNEGSKA (reference sequence). Here the CDR3 DNA reads TGCAGTGCTAGACCGGCCTTGGACCTCTGGGGGCCCCAGCATTTT. Residues: CSARPALDLWGPQHF.

This clonotype was recorded at least ten times. This chain connects TRBV5-1 to TRBJ2-3; 8 bases match TRBD1. Germline trimming cut 4 bases from V and 0 bases from J; bases unmatched to any gene: 7. CDR1 and CDR2 from the germline V gene are SGHRS and YFSETQ. The CDR3 contains 16 residues. The CDR3 nucleotides read TGCGCCAGCAGCGTGGTCGGGACAGGAAGCACAGATACGCAGTATTTT. Encoded protein: CASSVVGTGSTDTQYF.

This clonotype has a handful of counts. J is TRBJ2-3 and V is TRBV4-3, with 14 bases lining up with TRBD2. The CDR3 runs 19 residues. The trim removed 1 base at V and 0 bases at J, leaving 6 bases unmatched. The germline CDR1 and CDR2 sequences are LGHNA and YSLEER. The DNA of the CDR3 is TGCGCCAGCAGCCAAGGAGGGACTAGCGGGGGTTATAGCACAGATACGCAGTATTTT. This gives the protein CASSQGGTSGGYSTDTQYF.

This clonotype has just a few counts. The chain has TRBV3-1 and TRBJ1-6, with 7 bases that match TRBD1. From germline, CDR1 is LGHDT and CDR2 YNNKEL (reference sequence). This CDR3 contains 15 residues. The J segment lost 5 bases and the V segment lost 7 bases, leaving 8 bases of the junction unmatched. The CDR3 loop is CASTPRGQDNSPLHF. DNA of the CDR3: TGTGCCAGCACCCCACGCGGACAGGATAATTCACCCCTCCACTTT.

This clonotype was picked up a small number of times. The chain employs TRBV29-1 and TRBJ2-2; either TRBD1 or TRBD2 may supply D (6 bases each). Germline V gives CDR1 SQVTM, CDR2 ANQGSEA. The V and J ends lost 6 bases and 3 bases respectively, with 14 bases between them. This CDR3 region has 14 residues. The CDR3 nucleotides read TGCAGCGTCCGGGGGAGGACAGACACCGGGGAGCTGTTTTTT. This sequence encodes CSVRGRTDTGELFF.

The chain is built from TRBV5-1 and TRBJ1-6, with no clear D. CDR1 is SGHRS and CDR2 is YFSETQ in the germline V gene. There are 17 residues in the CDR3. V gave up 2 bases and J gave up 0 bases, with 12 bases separating them. CDR3 sequence: CASSLTGRSSYNSPLHF. Here the CDR3 DNA reads TGCGCCAGCAGCTTAACTGGACGGAGCTCCTATAATTCACCCCTCCACTTT.

The V and J genes are TRBV7-9 and TRBJ2-6; D is unclear. Germline values: CDR1 SEHNR, CDR2 FQNEAQ (reference sequence). The CDR3 is 19 residues long. V dropped 2 bases and J dropped 0 bases, with 17 bases sitting between them. CDR3: CASSLLVFLRNSGANVLTF. CDR3 sequence (DNA): TGTGCCAGCAGCTTATTAGTTTTTCTTCGCAACTCTGGGGCCAACGTCCTGACTTTC.